Ten or more counts support the clone carrying this TCR beta chain. Antigen unknown. For the second PCR, which ran for about 6 to 12 cycles, a sample-barcoded 5' primer and a J-beta primer mix were used. TCRdb re-called the 5' RACE reads through MiXCR, storing one row per CDR3 protein. Of approximately 810,000 distinct CDR3 sequences in the sample, roughly 26% were seen once. The donors, healthy Caucasians from Russia, were aged roughly 6 to 100. The source of the sample is a study of blood T cells in healthy people across ages. Study-level findings and limits: Across samples, TCR beta diversity tracked strongly with naive T cell percentage. With age, beta diversity per million T cells declined roughly linearly, significantly by 40.

V was clipped by 4 bases and J by 9 bases, with 8 bases between them. The germline CDR1 and CDR2 sequences are SGHRS and YFSETQ. The CDR3 has 11 amino acids. The V and J genes are TRBV5-1 and TRBJ2-1, with D uncertain. The sequence was obtained from a woman aged 80 or older in good health. Sequencing was carried out using blood. The CDR3 bases are TGCGCCAGCAGCCTCTTTGGTGAGCAGTTCTTC. Encoded protein: CASSLFGEQFF.